This T cell receptor (beta chain) was identified in a study of blood T cell repertoires in COVID-19. At the level of the study: COVID-19 samples collected from the United States, Italy and Spain covered acute and convalescent phases. Sources were T cells, B-cell-depleted T cells, or PBMCs; the material itself was cDNA or gDNA.

CDR3 length: 15 amino acids. Trimming stripped 3 bases from V and 1 base from J, with 12 bases between. Looked up from germline, CDR1 is SGHAT and CDR2 is FQNNGV. In the source study's methods: The authors estimated nucleated cell counts from reference gene primer amplification. Profiling relied on immunoSEQ multiplex PCR, and the TCRdb table lists in-frame clones only, not all of them. V and J calls and clone size are given by that table; D and trimming were obtained from the DNA. The data hold approximately 72,000 clones, with 83% observed a single time. Sequenced sample: peripheral blood. The clonotype originates from a woman of 80 years or more with acute or convalescent COVID-19. The rearrangement links TRBV11-2 to TRBJ1-1, with TRBD1 as a possible D gene (5 bases). CDR3 in DNA: TGTGCCAGCAGCTTCCAAAGGGGATCGAACACTGAAGCTTTCTTT. Translating gives CASSFQRGSNTEAFF. Combining the CDR3 with reference TRBV11-2 and TRBJ1-1 gives the whole variable domain EAGVAQSPRYKIIEKRQSVAFWCNPISGHATLYWYQQILGQGPKLLIQFQNNGVVDDSQLPKDRFSAERLKGVDSTLKIQPAKLEDSAVYLCASSFQRGSNTEAFFGQGTRLTVV.